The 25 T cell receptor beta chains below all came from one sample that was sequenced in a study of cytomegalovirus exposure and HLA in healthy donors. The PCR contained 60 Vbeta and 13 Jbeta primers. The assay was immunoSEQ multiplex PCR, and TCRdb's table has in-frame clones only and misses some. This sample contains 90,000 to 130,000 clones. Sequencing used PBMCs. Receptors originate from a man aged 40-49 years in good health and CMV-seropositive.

The CDR3 sequence: CASSLGQGGDEQFF. The DNA of the CDR3 is TGTGCCAGCAGCTTAGGACAGGGGGGGGATGAGCAGTTCTTC. The chain uses TRBV7-3 and TRBJ2-1, with TRBD1 matching 10 bases. Germline values: CDR1 SGHTA, CDR2 FQGTGA. Trimming cost V 2 bases and J 8 bases; bases outside gene matches: 3. The CDR3 is 14 residues long.

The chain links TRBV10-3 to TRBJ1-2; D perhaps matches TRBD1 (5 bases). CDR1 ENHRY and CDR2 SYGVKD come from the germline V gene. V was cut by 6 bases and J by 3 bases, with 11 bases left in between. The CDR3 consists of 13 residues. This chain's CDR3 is CAIRDTLHYGYTF. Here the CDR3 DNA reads TGTGCCATCAGGGACACGTTACACTATGGCTACACCTTC.

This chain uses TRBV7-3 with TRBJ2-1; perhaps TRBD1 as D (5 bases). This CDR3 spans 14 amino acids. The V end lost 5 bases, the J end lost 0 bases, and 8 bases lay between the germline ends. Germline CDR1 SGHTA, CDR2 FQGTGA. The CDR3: CASSPTVSYNEQFF. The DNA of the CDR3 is TGTGCCAGCAGCCCGACAGTCTCCTACAATGAGCAGTTCTTC.

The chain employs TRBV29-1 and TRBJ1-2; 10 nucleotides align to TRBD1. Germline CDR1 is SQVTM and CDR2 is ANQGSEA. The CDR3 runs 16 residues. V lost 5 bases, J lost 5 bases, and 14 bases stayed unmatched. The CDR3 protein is CSVTPFTGTGEYGYTF. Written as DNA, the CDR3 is TGCAGCGTTACCCCTTTTACCGGGACAGGGGAGTATGGCTACACCTTC.

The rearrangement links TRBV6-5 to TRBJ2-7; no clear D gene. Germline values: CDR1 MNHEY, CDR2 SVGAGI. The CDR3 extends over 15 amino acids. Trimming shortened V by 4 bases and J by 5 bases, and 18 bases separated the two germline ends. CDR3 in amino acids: CASSLSPGRLDEQYF. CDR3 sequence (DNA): TGTGCCAGCAGTTTATCCCCAGGTCGGTTGGACGAGCAGTACTTC.

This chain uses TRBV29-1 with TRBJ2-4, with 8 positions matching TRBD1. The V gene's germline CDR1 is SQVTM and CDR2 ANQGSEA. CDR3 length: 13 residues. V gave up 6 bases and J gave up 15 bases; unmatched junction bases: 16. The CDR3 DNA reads TGCAGCGTGTTGGAGACAGGGGACCATGCACCGTACTTC. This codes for CSVLETGDHAPYF.

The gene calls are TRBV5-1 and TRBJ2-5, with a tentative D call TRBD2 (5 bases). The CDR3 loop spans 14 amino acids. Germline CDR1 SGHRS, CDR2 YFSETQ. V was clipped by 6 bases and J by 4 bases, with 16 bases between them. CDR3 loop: CASKQPGGRETQYF. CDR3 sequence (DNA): TGCGCCAGCAAACAGCCCGGTGGGAGAGAGACCCAGTACTTC. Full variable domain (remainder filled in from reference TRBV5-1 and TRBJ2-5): KAGVTQTPRYLIKTRGQQVTLSCSPISGHRSVSWYQQTPGQGLQFLFEYFSETQRNKGNFPGRFSGRQFSNSRSEMNVSTLELGDSALYLCASKQPGGRETQYFGPGTRLLVL.

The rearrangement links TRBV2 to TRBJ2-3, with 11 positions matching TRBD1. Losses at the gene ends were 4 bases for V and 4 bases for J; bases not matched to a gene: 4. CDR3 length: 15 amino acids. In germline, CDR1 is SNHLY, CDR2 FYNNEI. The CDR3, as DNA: TGTGCCAGCAGTGTCGGGACAGGGGGACCAGATACGCAGTATTTT. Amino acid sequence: CASSVGTGGPDTQYF.

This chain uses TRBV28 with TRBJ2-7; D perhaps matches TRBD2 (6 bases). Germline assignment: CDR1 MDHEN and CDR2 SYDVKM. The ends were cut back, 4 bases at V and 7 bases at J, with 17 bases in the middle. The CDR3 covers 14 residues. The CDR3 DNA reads TGTGCCAGCAGTTACGCGGGACTCGACTGGGAGCAGTACTTC. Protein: CASSYAGLDWEQYF.

DNA for the CDR3: TGTGCCAGCAGCTTAGTCGGCAGGGACGAGCAGTACTTC. Translation: CASSLVGRDEQYF. The gene calls are TRBV11-2 and TRBJ2-7; weak D call: TRBD1 (5 bases). This CDR3 region has 13 residues. Trimming left V 1 base short and J 5 bases short, with 9 bases between. Germline-derived CDR1 and CDR2 are SGHAT and FQNNGV.

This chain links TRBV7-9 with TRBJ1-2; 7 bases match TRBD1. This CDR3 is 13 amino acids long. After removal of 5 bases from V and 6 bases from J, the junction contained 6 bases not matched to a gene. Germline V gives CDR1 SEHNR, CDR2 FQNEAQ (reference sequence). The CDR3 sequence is CASSPDRVNGYTF. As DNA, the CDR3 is TGTGCCAGCAGCCCTGACAGGGTTAATGGCTACACCTTC. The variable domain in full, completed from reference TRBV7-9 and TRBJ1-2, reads DTGVSQNPRHKITKRGQNVTFRCDPISEHNRLYWYRQTLGQGPEFLTYFQNEAQLEKSRLLSDRFSAERPKGSFSTLEIQRTEQGDSAMYLCASSPDRVNGYTFGSGTRLTVV.

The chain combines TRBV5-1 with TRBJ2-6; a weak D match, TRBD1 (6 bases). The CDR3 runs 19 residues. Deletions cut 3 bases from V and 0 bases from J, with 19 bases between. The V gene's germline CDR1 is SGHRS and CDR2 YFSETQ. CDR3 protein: CASSSVGDRTVSGANVLTF. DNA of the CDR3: TGCGCCAGCAGCTCTGTAGGTGACAGGACCGTCTCTGGGGCCAACGTCCTGACTTTC.

The CDR3 spells CASSTSGTGVEQFF. The CDR3 region has the DNA TGCGCCAGCAGCACATCCGGGACAGGGGTGGAGCAGTTCTTC. The chain joins TRBV5-1 to TRBJ2-1, with 10 positions matching TRBD1. V gave up 4 bases and J gave up 10 bases; unmatched junction bases: 8. CDR1 is SGHRS and CDR2 is YFSETQ in the germline V gene. The CDR3 contains 14 residues.

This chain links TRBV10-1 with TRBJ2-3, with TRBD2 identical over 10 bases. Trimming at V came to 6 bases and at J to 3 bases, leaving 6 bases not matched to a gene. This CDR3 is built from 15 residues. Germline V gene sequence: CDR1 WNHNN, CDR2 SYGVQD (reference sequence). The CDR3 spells CASRSGTSATDTQYF. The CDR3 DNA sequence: TGCGCCAGCAGGTCCGGGACTAGCGCTACAGATACGCAGTATTTT.

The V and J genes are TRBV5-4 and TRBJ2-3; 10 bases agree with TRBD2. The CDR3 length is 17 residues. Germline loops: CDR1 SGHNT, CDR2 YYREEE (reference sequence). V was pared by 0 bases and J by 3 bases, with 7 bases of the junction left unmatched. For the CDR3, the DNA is TGTGCCAGCAGCTTGGACGCTAGCGGGAGAAGGACAGATACGCAGTATTTT. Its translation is CASSLDASGRRTDTQYF.

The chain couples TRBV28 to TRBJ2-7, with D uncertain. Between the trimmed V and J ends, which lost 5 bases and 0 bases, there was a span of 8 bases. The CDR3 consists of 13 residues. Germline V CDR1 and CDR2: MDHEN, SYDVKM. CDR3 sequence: CASSDISSYEQYF. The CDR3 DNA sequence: TGTGCCAGCAGTGACATAAGCTCCTACGAGCAGTACTTC. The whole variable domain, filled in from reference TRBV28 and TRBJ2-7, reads DVKVTQSSRYLVKRTGEKVFLECVQDMDHENMFWYRQDPGLGLRLIYFSYDVKMKEKGDIPEGYSVSREKKERFSLILESASTNQTSMYLCASSDISSYEQYFGPGTRLTVT.

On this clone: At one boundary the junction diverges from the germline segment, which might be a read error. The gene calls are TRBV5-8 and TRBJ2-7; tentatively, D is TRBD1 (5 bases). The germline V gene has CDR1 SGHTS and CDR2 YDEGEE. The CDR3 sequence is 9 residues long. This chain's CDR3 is CASSLEGIF. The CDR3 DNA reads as TGTGCCAGCAGCTTGGAGGGGATCTTC.

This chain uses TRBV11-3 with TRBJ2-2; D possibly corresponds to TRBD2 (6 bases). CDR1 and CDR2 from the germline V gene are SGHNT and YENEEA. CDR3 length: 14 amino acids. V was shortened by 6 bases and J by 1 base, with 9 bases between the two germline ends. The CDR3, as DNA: TGTGCCAGCAGGGAGCGGGTGAACACCGGGGAGCTGTTTTTT. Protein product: CASRERVNTGELFF.

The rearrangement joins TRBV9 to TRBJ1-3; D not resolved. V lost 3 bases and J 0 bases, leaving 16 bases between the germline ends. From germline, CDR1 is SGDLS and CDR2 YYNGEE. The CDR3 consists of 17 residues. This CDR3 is CASSAQISTVSGNTIYF. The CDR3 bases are TGTGCCAGCAGCGCCCAAATCTCGACTGTCTCTGGAAACACCATATATTTT. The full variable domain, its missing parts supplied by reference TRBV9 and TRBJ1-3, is DSGVTQTPKHLITATGQRVTLRCSPRSGDLSVYWYQQSLDQGLQFLIQYYNGEERAKGNILERFSAQQFPDLHSELNLSSLELGDSALYFCASSAQISTVSGNTIYFGEGSWLTVV.

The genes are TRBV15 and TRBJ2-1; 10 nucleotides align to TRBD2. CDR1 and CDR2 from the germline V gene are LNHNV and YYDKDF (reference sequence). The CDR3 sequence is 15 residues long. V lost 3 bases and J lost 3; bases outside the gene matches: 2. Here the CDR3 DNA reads TGTGCCACCAGCAGGAGCGGGAGGGGCTACAATGAGCAGTTCTTC. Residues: CATSRSGRGYNEQFF.

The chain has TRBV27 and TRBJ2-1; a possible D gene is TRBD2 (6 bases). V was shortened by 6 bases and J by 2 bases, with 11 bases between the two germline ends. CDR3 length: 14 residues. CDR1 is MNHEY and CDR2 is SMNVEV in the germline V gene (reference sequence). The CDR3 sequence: CASSARGTYNEQFF. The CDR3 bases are TGTGCCAGCAGCGCGCGCGGGACCTACAATGAGCAGTTCTTC.

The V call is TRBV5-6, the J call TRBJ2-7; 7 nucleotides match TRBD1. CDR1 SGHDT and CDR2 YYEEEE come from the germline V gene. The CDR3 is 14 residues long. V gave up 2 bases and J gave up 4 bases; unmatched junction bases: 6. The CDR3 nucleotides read TGTGCCAGCAGCTTCGGGACAGAAACTTACGAGCAGTACTTC. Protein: CASSFGTETYEQYF.

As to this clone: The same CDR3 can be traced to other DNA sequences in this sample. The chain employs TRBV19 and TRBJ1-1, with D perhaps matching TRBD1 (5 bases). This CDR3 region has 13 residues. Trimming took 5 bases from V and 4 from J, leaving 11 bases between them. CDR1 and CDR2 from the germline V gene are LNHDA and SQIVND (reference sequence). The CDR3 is CASSFWGGTEAFF. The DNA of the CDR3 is TGTGCCAGTAGTTTCTGGGGGGGCACTGAAGCTTTCTTT. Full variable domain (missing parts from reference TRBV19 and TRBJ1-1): DGGITQSPKYLFRKEGQNVTLSCEQNLNHDAMYWYRQDPGQGLRLIYYSQIVNDFQKGDIAEGYSVSREKKESFPLTVTSAQKNPTAFYLCASSFWGGTEAFFGQGTRLTVV.

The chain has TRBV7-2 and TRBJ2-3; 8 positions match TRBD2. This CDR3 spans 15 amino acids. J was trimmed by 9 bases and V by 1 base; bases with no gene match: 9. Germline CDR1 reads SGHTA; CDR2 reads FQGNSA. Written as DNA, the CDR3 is TGTGCCAGCAGCTTAGAACGGGGGGGCTGGGGGACGCAGTATTTT. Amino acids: CASSLERGGWGTQYF.

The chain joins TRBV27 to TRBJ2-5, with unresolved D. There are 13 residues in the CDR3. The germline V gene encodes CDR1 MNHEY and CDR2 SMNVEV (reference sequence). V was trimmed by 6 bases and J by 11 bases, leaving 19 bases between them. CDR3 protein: CASSPTPSGWQYF. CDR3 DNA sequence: TGTGCCAGCAGCCCGACCCCATCCGGGTGGCAGTACTTC.